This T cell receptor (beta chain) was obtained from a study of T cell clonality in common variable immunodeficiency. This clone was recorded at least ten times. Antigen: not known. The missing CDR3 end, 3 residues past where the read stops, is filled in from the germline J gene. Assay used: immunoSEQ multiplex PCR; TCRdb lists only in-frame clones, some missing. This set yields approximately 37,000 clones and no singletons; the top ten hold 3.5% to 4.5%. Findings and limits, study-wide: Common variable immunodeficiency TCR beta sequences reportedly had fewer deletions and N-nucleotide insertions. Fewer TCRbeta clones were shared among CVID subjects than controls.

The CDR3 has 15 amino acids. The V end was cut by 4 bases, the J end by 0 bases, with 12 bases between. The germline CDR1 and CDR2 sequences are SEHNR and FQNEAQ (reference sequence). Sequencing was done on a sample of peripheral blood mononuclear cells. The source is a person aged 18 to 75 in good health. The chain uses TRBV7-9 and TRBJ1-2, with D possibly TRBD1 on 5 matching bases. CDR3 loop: CASSSGQNANYGYTF. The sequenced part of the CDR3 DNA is TGTGCCAGCAGCTCAGGACAAAACGCTAACTATGGC.